Listed here are 20 T cell receptor beta chains from one sample, sequenced in a study of shared clonotypes between healthy human individuals. Naive CD8 cells lacked CD45RO and underwent positive selection for CCR7, leaving out terminally differentiated effector memory CD45RA+ cells. TCRdb's table, derived via immunoSEQ multiplex PCR, lists solely in-frame clones and lacks some. This table holds about 2.2 million clones, 90% to 95% found once. The specimen was naive CD8+ T cells from PBMCs. The receptors originated from a man aged 18 to 35 in good health. Some clones in this sample may be carry-over from other donors' samples.

The V gene is TRBV7-9, the J gene TRBJ2-7; D gene uncertain. The germline V gene encodes CDR1 SEHNR and CDR2 FQNEAQ (reference sequence). Trimming pared 5 bases from V and 6 bases from J, leaving 5 bases between. The CDR3 is 10 residues long. The CDR3 spells CASSPSEQYF. The DNA for the CDR3 is TGTGCCAGCAGCCCATCCGAGCAGTACTTC.

J is TRBJ2-7 and V is TRBV13; D is undetermined. Germline V gives CDR1 PRHDT, CDR2 FYEKMQ (reference sequence). The CDR3 sequence is 16 residues long. V lost 8 bases, J lost 3 bases, and 23 bases lay in between. CDR3 region: CASGQLQETTYYEQYF. The CDR3 DNA follows: TGTGCCAGCGGGCAATTGCAGGAAACCACTTACTACGAGCAGTACTTC.

The chain carries TRBV5-6 and TRBJ2-2, with D possibly being TRBD2 (5 bases). Germline assignment: CDR1 SGHDT and CDR2 YYEEEE. CDR3 size: 15 residues. Trimming took off 2 bases at V and 7 bases at J, with 15 bases between the two ends. CDR3 sequence: CASSFGLWSGGELFF. CDR3 DNA: TGTGCCAGCAGCTTTGGGCTTTGGAGCGGCGGGGAGCTGTTTTTT. The complete variable domain, with remaining parts taken from reference TRBV5-6 and TRBJ2-2, reads DAGVTQSPTHLIKTRGQQVTLRCSPKSGHDTVSWYQQALGQGPQFIFQYYEEEERQRGNFPDRFSGHQFPNYSSELNVNALLLGDSALYLCASSFGLWSGGELFFGEGSRLTVL.

The J gene is TRBJ1-1, the V gene TRBV5-6; possible D gene TRBD1, 6 bases. Trimming took 0 bases from V and 2 from J, leaving 11 bases between them. Germline V gene data show CDR1 as SGHDT and CDR2 as YYEEEE. The CDR3 totals 15 residues. The CDR3 region is CASSLAGGRNTEAFF. The CDR3 DNA is TGTGCCAGCAGCTTGGCCGGGGGCCGTAACACTGAAGCTTTCTTT. Variable domain in full (rest from reference TRBV5-6 and TRBJ1-1): DAGVTQSPTHLIKTRGQQVTLRCSPKSGHDTVSWYQQALGQGPQFIFQYYEEEERQRGNFPDRFSGHQFPNYSSELNVNALLLGDSALYLCASSLAGGRNTEAFFGQGTRLTVV.

This clone occurred once. The gene calls are TRBV9 and TRBJ2-3; 10 nucleotides match TRBD2. V shed 3 bases, J shed 4 bases, and the junction held 5 bases outside the gene matches. CDR3 length: 15 amino acids. Germline V gene lookup returns CDR1 SGDLS and CDR2 YYNGEE. The CDR3 DNA reads as TGTGCCAGCAGCGGCACCGGGACTAGCGCAGATACGCAGTATTTT. It is translated as CASSGTGTSADTQYF.

The chain links TRBV23-1 to TRBJ2-3, with 9 bases identical to TRBD2. TRBV23-1 is given ORF status, its function remaining uncertain. The CDR3 extends over 16 amino acids. V dropped 5 bases and J dropped 5; count of bases not matched to a gene: 11. The CDR3 protein is CASSCVAGGSGDTQYF. CDR3 nucleotides: TGCGCCAGCAGTTGTGTGGCGGGAGGGTCGGGAGATACGCAGTATTTT.

This chain uses TRBV15 with TRBJ2-1; the D gene is possibly TRBD2 (5 bases). This CDR3 comprises 18 residues. V was shortened by 2 bases and J by 0 bases, with 17 bases between the two germline ends. The germline V gene encodes CDR1 LNHNV and CDR2 YYDKDF (reference sequence). CDR3 protein: CATSRTPRRAISYNEQFF. DNA for the CDR3: TGTGCCACCAGCAGAACACCCCGGCGGGCGATCTCCTACAATGAGCAGTTCTTC. Filled out from reference TRBV15 and TRBJ2-1, the complete variable domain reads DAMVIQNPRYQVTQFGKPVTLSCSQTLNHNVMYWYQQKSSQAPKLLFHYYDKDFNNEADTPDNFQSRRPNTSFCFLDIRSPGLGDTAMYLCATSRTPRRAISYNEQFFGPGTRLTVL.

This chain links TRBV9 with TRBJ2-3, with TRBD2 as a possible D gene (5 bases). CDR1 is SGDLS, CDR2 YYNGEE, per germline. The CDR3 sequence is 15 residues long. The CDR3 region has the DNA TGTGCTTCGGGTGAGGAGGCACGAGTCACAGATACGCAGTATTTT. Encoded protein: CASGEEARVTDTQYF.

The V call is TRBV21-1, the J call TRBJ1-1; TRBD1 is the table's D call, not checked against the DNA. TRBV21-1 constitutes a pseudogene. CDR3 length: 14 amino acids. CDR3 protein: CASSKNAGGTEAFF. The CDR3 DNA sequence: TGTGCCAGCAGCAAAAACGCAGGGGGGACTGAAGCTTTCTTT.

In the case of this clone: This specimen includes other DNA sequences encoding the same CDR3. The CDR3 reads CASSLGLGEQYF. DNA of the CDR3: TGTGCCAGCAGCTTAGGCCTGGGTGAGCAGTACTTC. V gene TRBV7-9 combines with J gene TRBJ2-7; D gene uncertain. CDR3 length: 12 amino acids. Looked up from germline, CDR1 is SEHNR and CDR2 is FQNEAQ (reference sequence). V lost 1 base and J 7 bases, leaving 8 bases between the germline ends.

The gene calls are TRBV2 and TRBJ2-1; 10 positions agree with TRBD1. Trimming removed 7 bases from V and 4 bases from J; junction bases left unmatched: 4. This CDR3 has 14 amino acids. CDR1 is SNHLY, CDR2 FYNNEI, per germline. CDR3 DNA sequence: TGTGCCAGCAACCAGGACAGGGGGTACAATGAGCAGTTCTTC. Amino acids: CASNQDRGYNEQFF. The full variable domain, in which reference TRBV2 and TRBJ2-1 provide the parts outside the CDR3, is EPEVTQTPSHQVTQMGQEVILRCVPISNHLYFYWYRQILGQKVEFLVSFYNNEISEKSEIFDDQFSVERPDGSNFTLKIRSTKLEDSAMYFCASNQDRGYNEQFFGPGTRLTVL.

This chain uses TRBV27 with TRBJ1-2; 7 bases agree with TRBD1. CDR1 MNHEY and CDR2 SMNVEV come from the germline V gene (reference sequence). The CDR3 runs 13 residues. Trimming removed 7 bases from V and 8 bases from J; junction bases left unmatched: 10. Here the CDR3 reads CASIRRQGYGYTF. CDR3 in DNA: TGTGCCAGCATAAGAAGACAGGGATACGGCTACACCTTC.

Comments on this clone: The germline gene is not matched at one end of the junction; a read error may be the cause. The chain is built from TRBV7-8 and TRBJ2-5; no clear D. The CDR3 extends over 14 amino acids. CDR1 is SGHVS, CDR2 FQNEAQ, per germline. This CDR3 is CASSRFGPQEPQYF. The CDR3 DNA reads TGTGCCAGCAGCAGGTTCGGACCCCAAGAGCCCCAGTACTTC.

The gene calls are TRBV5-4 and TRBJ1-2; possible D gene TRBD1, 5 bases. Trimming took 0 bases from V and 4 from J, leaving 13 bases between them. This CDR3 comprises 15 residues. Germline-derived CDR1 and CDR2 are SGHNT and YYREEE (reference sequence). CDR3 amino acids: CASSLAGDGPYGYTF. The CDR3 DNA is TGTGCCAGCAGCTTGGCCGGGGACGGACCCTATGGCTACACCTTC.

V and J are TRBV5-6 and TRBJ2-5, with 12 bases aligning to TRBD2. This CDR3 comprises 17 residues. V shed 4 bases and J 5 bases; nucleotides not matched to a gene: 12. Germline V gene sequence: CDR1 SGHDT, CDR2 YYEEEE. CDR3 sequence: CASSPPGLAGSWETQYF. The CDR3 DNA is TGTGCCAGCAGCCCACCCGGACTAGCGGGGAGTTGGGAGACCCAGTACTTC.

The chain employs TRBV6-6 and TRBJ2-5; 8 nucleotides match TRBD2. Germline assignment: CDR1 MNHNY and CDR2 SVGAGI (reference sequence). The V and J ends lost 5 bases and 5 bases, in that order; junction bases with no gene match: 13. The CDR3 loop spans 16 amino acids. This chain's CDR3 is CASSPREGRKSETQYF. The DNA for the CDR3 is TGTGCCAGCAGTCCCCGGGAGGGGCGCAAATCCGAGACCCAGTACTTC.

This clone was seen only a few times. The chain has TRBV4-1 and TRBJ1-5, with TRBD1 identical over 10 bases. The V gene end was trimmed by 1 base and the J gene end by 5 bases; junction bases not matched to a gene: 2. Germline values: CDR1 MGHRA, CDR2 YSYEKL. The CDR3 sequence is 15 residues long. The CDR3 DNA is TGCGCCAGCAGCCAAGTGGGGACAGGGGATCAGCCCCAGCATTTT. Amino acid sequence: CASSQVGTGDQPQHF.

The chain employs TRBV19 and TRBJ2-3; 8 nucleotides line up with TRBD1. Germline CDR1 LNHDA, CDR2 SQIVND (reference sequence). CDR3 length: 13 amino acids. J gave up 6 bases and V 2 bases, and 1 base lay outside the gene matches. The CDR3 region has the DNA TGTGCCAGTAGTATACGACAGGGGGATACGCAGTATTTT. Protein product: CASSIRQGDTQYF.

The CDR3 DNA follows: TGCGCCAGCAAAGGCGGGGGCATAGGAAACACCATATATTTT. Amino acid sequence: CASKGGGIGNTIYF. This sequence joins TRBV10-2 and TRBJ1-3; weak D call: TRBD1 (6 bases). Trimming shortened V by 7 bases and J by 4 bases, and 14 bases separated the two germline ends. Germline loops: CDR1 WSHSY, CDR2 SAAADI. The length of the CDR3 is 14 residues.

V gene TRBV19 combines with J gene TRBJ2-7, with TRBD2 identical over 14 bases. The CDR3 contains 17 residues. CDR1 is LNHDA and CDR2 is SQIVND in the germline V gene (reference sequence). With 6 bases clipped from V and 3 bases from J, the junction kept 10 bases outside the gene matches. The CDR3 DNA reads TGTGCCAGTAGGAAGACTAGCGGGAGGGCGGAAATCTACGAGCAGTACTTC. Encoded protein: CASRKTSGRAEIYEQYF. Supplemented by reference TRBV19 and TRBJ2-7, the full variable domain reads DGGITQSPKYLFRKEGQNVTLSCEQNLNHDAMYWYRQDPGQGLRLIYYSQIVNDFQKGDIAEGYSVSREKKESFPLTVTSAQKNPTAFYLCASRKTSGRAEIYEQYFGPGTRLTVT.